This T cell receptor beta chain was sequenced in a study of T cells in tuberculosis. Sequencing used immunoSEQ multiplex PCR; TCRdb keeps in-frame clones, though not all of them. The sample contains 40,000 to 50,000 clones, 95% of which appear only once. Germline CDR1 is MGHRA and CDR2 is YSYEKL. This CDR3 region has 16 residues. The trim removed 4 bases at V and 5 bases at J, leaving 11 bases unmatched. The sequenced material came from PBMCs. This TCR came from a donor aged 10-35 years with latent tuberculosis or without tuberculosis infection. The chain uses TRBV4-1 and TRBJ1-5; 7 bases fit TRBD1. The CDR3 is CASSRKTGVSDQPQHF. As DNA, the CDR3 is TGCGCCAGCAGCCGGAAAACAGGGGTTTCGGATCAGCCCCAGCATTTT.